A single count supports the clone carrying this T cell receptor beta chain. Its antigen is unknown. The junction departs from the called germline gene at one end, perhaps through a read error. This entry is derived from a study of cytomegalovirus exposure and HLA in healthy donors. In the PCR, 60 Vbeta and 13 Jbeta primers were used. Assay used: immunoSEQ multiplex PCR; TCRdb lists only in-frame clones, some missing. The sample holds fewer than 250,000 clones, about 80% seen once. General study results and limits: Later on, an analysis tied 15,000 to 20,000 TCR beta sequences to HLA alleles at 0.05 false discovery rate. Immune exposure was documented only through CMV serostatus. Three chains linked to CMV were shown in vitro to be specific for CMV antigens.

Specimen: PBMCs. This receptor was obtained from a man in his forties in good health and CMV-seropositive.

CDR3 in DNA: TGTGCCAGCAGCCCCCTTGAAGCCACCCTACTTCCCGCCTTC. This translates into CASSPLEATLLPAF. The V gene is TRBV7-9, the J gene TRBJ1-2; D not certain. The germline V gene has CDR1 SEHNR and CDR2 FQNEAQ (reference sequence). CDR3 length: 14 residues.